Shown below are 5 T cell receptor beta chains from a single sample sequenced in a study of blood T cell repertoires in COVID-19. TCRdb's copy holds only in-frame clones and misses some; the assay was immunoSEQ multiplex PCR. The table includes under 500,000 clones, around 90% detected once. Sequencing was performed on PBMCs or T cells enriched from blood (not recorded which). Every receptor here comes from a young woman with acute COVID-19.

V gene TRBV6-5 combines with J gene TRBJ1-1, with TRBD1 as a possible D gene (5 bases). Between the trimmed V and J ends, which lost 6 bases and 2 bases, there was a span of 7 bases. The CDR3 consists of 12 residues. From germline, CDR1 is MNHEY and CDR2 SVGAGI. This chain's CDR3 is CASRTVNTEAFF. The CDR3 DNA is TGTGCCAGCAGGACAGTTAACACTGAAGCTTTCTTT.

This rearrangement joins TRBV9 to TRBJ1-2, with 10 bases aligning to TRBD1. V was clipped by 4 bases and J by 2 bases; unmatched bases: 5. The germline CDR1 and CDR2 sequences are SGDLS and YYNGEE. CDR3 length: 15 amino acids. CDR3 loop: CASSSRTGGNYGYTF. Here the CDR3 DNA reads TGTGCCAGCAGCTCTCGGACAGGGGGAAACTATGGCTACACCTTC.

The chain is built from TRBV5-4 and TRBJ2-7; TRBD1 might be the D (6 bases). V was pared by 0 bases and J by 3 bases, with 10 bases between. There are 14 residues in the CDR3. Germline CDR1 and CDR2: SGHNT and YYREEE (reference sequence). CDR3 sequence (DNA): TGTGCCAGCAGCTTGGCAGGGGCTTTCTACGAGCAGTACTTC. It yields the protein CASSLAGAFYEQYF.

In this sample, this clone turned up once. Other DNA sequences in the same sample also yield this CDR3. This chain uses TRBV19 with TRBJ2-7; 10 bases are shared with TRBD1. This CDR3 spans 14 amino acids. The germline gives CDR1 LNHDA, CDR2 SQIVND (reference sequence). V lost 3 bases, J lost 2 bases, and 1 base stayed unmatched. CDR3 DNA sequence: TGTGCCAGTAGTATGGGACAGGGGCCCTACGAGCAGTACTTC. It codes for CASSMGQGPYEQYF.

The chain couples TRBV27 to TRBJ2-7; no definite D call. CDR3 length equals 13 residues. V lost 0 bases, J lost 2 bases, and 5 bases lay in between. Per germline, CDR1 MNHEY and CDR2 SMNVEV (reference sequence). The CDR3 DNA follows: TGTGCCAGCAGTTTATCCCGGGCCTACGAGCAGTACTTC. Encoded protein: CASSLSRAYEQYF.